One and the same sample provided the 22 T cell receptor beta chains below, sequenced in a study of cytomegalovirus exposure and HLA in healthy donors. The study ran its PCR with 60 Vbeta and 13 Jbeta primers. TCRdb keeps only in-frame clones here, not all; method: immunoSEQ multiplex PCR. The data show 60,000 to 85,000 clones, 65% to 85% seen once. The sample taken for sequencing was PBMCs. These receptors all stem from a man aged 55 to 70 in good health and CMV-seropositive.

CDR3 nucleotides: TGTGCCAGCAGGTTTCTACAGGGACCAGGAAACACCATATATTTT. Its translation is CASRFLQGPGNTIYF. V gene TRBV6-6 combines with J gene TRBJ1-3, with D tentatively TRBD1 (6 bases). This CDR3 is built from 15 residues. Germline values: CDR1 MNHNY, CDR2 SVGAGI (reference sequence). V dropped 6 bases and J dropped 4 bases, with 16 bases sitting between them.

The chain combines TRBV11-2 with TRBJ2-1, with D possibly being TRBD2 (6 bases). V was trimmed by 7 bases and J by 1 base, leaving 11 bases between them. Germline loops: CDR1 SGHAT, CDR2 FQNNGV. CDR3 length equals 14 residues. CDR3 coding DNA: TGTGCCAGCACCGTAGCGGATTCCTACAATGAGCAGTTCTTC. The encoded protein is CASTVADSYNEQFF. Full variable domain (missing parts from reference TRBV11-2 and TRBJ2-1): EAGVAQSPRYKIIEKRQSVAFWCNPISGHATLYWYQQILGQGPKLLIQFQNNGVVDDSQLPKDRFSAERLKGVDSTLKIQPAKLEDSAVYLCASTVADSYNEQFFGPGTRLTVL.

J is TRBJ2-2 and V is TRBV7-2; 7 bases align to TRBD1. The CDR3 is made up of 18 amino acids. V shed 5 bases, J shed 2 bases, and the junction held 14 bases outside the gene matches. Germline loops: CDR1 SGHTA, CDR2 FQGNSA. CDR3 in amino acids: CASSTLWTGIINTGELFF. In nucleotides, the CDR3 is TGTGCCAGCAGCACCCTTTGGACAGGAATAATAAACACCGGGGAGCTGTTTTTT.

The rearrangement uses TRBV6-6 and TRBJ2-7, with TRBD2 as a possible D gene (5 bases). Trimming removed 3 bases at V and 5 bases at J, with 8 bases between. CDR1 MNHNY and CDR2 SVGAGI come from the germline V gene (reference sequence). This CDR3 is built from 12 residues. The CDR3 DNA is TGTGCCAGCAGTTATCGGGGAGACGAGCAGTACTTC. It encodes CASSYRGDEQYF.

This clone has just one count. The V gene is TRBV11-3, the J gene TRBJ2-7; weak D call: TRBD2 (5 bases). Looked up from germline, CDR1 is SGHNT and CDR2 is YENEEA. The CDR3 contains 14 residues. Trimming removed 1 base at V and 0 bases at J, with 7 bases between. CDR3 bases: TGTGCCAGCAGCTTAGTCGGGAACTCCTACGAGCAGTACTTC. Encoded protein: CASSLVGNSYEQYF.

The chain uses TRBV13 and TRBJ2-5; 10 bases are a match to TRBD1. Germline V gives CDR1 PRHDT, CDR2 FYEKMQ (reference sequence). The CDR3 is made up of 20 amino acids. Unmatched junction bases numbered 22, after V lost 2 bases and J lost 7 bases. CDR3 sequence reads: CASSLQPATMTGGRGGTQYF. For the CDR3, the DNA is TGTGCCAGCAGCTTACAACCCGCCACCATGACAGGGGGCAGGGGTGGGACCCAGTACTTC.

The chain couples TRBV6-5 to TRBJ2-1; 8 bases fit TRBD2. Germline CDR1 is MNHEY and CDR2 is SVGAGI. J gave up 8 bases and V 4 bases, and 1 base lay outside the gene matches. The CDR3 contains 12 residues. The CDR3 DNA reads TGTGCCAGCAGTTCTAGCGGGCATGAGCAGTTCTTC. Its protein product is CASSSSGHEQFF.

This clone was recorded at least ten times. The V and J genes are TRBV11-2 and TRBJ2-7; D may be TRBD2 (5 bases). Trimming left V 5 bases short and J 6 bases short, with 14 bases between. The CDR3 contains 13 residues. From germline, CDR1 is SGHAT and CDR2 FQNNGV. The CDR3 is CASSANEGPEQYF. The CDR3 DNA sequence: TGTGCCAGCAGCGCGAATGAGGGCCCCGAGCAGTACTTC.

V is TRBV11-1 and J is TRBJ2-3; tentatively, D is TRBD1 (5 bases). V was pared by 5 bases and J by 0 bases, with 15 bases between. Germline CDR1 SGHAT, CDR2 FQDESV (reference sequence). This CDR3 comprises 16 residues. In nucleotides, the CDR3 is TGTGCCAGCAGCCCCCCAGGGCCCTCGAGCACAGATACGCAGTATTTT. Protein sequence: CASSPPGPSSTDTQYF.

This clone was seen once. This chain connects TRBV7-6 to TRBJ2-3; D call uncertain. Germline-derived CDR1 and CDR2 are SGHVS and FNYEAQ. CDR3 length: 15 residues. Trimming stripped 2 bases from V and 0 bases from J, with 9 bases between. The CDR3, as DNA: TGTGCCAGCAGCTTAAATTTCCCTAGCACAGATACGCAGTATTTT. It specifies CASSLNFPSTDTQYF.

The chain employs TRBV7-9 and TRBJ2-1; 8 positions agree with TRBD2. The germline V gene encodes CDR1 SEHNR and CDR2 FQNEAQ (reference sequence). This CDR3 has 12 residues. The J segment lost 9 bases and the V segment lost 5 bases, leaving 3 bases of the junction unmatched. The chain's CDR3 is CASSPAGGEQFF. As DNA, the CDR3 is TGTGCCAGCAGCCCCGCGGGGGGTGAGCAGTTCTTC.

This clone has more than one count but fewer than ten. The CDR3 DNA reads TGTGCCAGCAGTCTCGCTGGACACGGAATCTACGAGCAGTACTTC. It is translated as CASSLAGHGIYEQYF. J is TRBJ2-7 and V is TRBV2, with D tentatively TRBD1 (5 bases). V lost 5 bases and J 3 bases, leaving 17 bases between the germline ends. The CDR3 is made up of 15 amino acids. The germline V gene encodes CDR1 SNHLY and CDR2 FYNNEI.

This chain connects TRBV12-2 to TRBJ1-6; TRBD1, as called in the table, went unchecked against the DNA. TRBV12-2 is classified as a pseudogene. CDR3 length equals 20 residues. Written as DNA, the CDR3 is TGTGCAAGTCGCTCCCACAGGGGAGGCATCGTGGTACAAGATAATTCACCCCTCCACTTT. Protein sequence: CASRSHRGGIVVQDNSPLHF.

The V gene is TRBV23-1, the J gene TRBJ1-1; 9 bases line up with TRBD1. TRBV23-1 belongs to the ORF category, with a function that is uncertain. The CDR3 has 17 amino acids. J gave up 7 bases and V 0 bases, and 12 bases lay outside the gene matches. The CDR3 sequence: CASSQSNRGLSGNEAFF. CDR3 nucleotides: TGCGCCAGCAGTCAATCAAACAGGGGGCTCAGCGGGAATGAAGCTTTCTTT.

The chain links TRBV27 to TRBJ2-2; tentative D call: TRBD2 (6 bases). V was pared by 11 bases and J by 3 bases, with 25 bases between. This CDR3 contains 17 residues. Germline V gene data show CDR1 as MNHEY and CDR2 as SMNVEV (reference sequence). CDR3 DNA: TGTGCCGGCGCAAGACGGGACGCGGGACGGGACACCGGGGAGCTGTTTTTT. Translating it yields CAGARRDAGRDTGELFF.

This clone came up a few times. This sequence joins TRBV27 and TRBJ2-7; D possibly corresponds to TRBD2 (5 bases). Between the trimmed V and J ends, which lost 2 bases and 3 bases, there was a span of 8 bases. Per the germline V gene, CDR1 is MNHEY and CDR2 is SMNVEV (reference sequence). The CDR3 extends over 13 amino acids. CDR3 amino acids: CASSLEGGYEQYF. The DNA for the CDR3 is TGTGCCAGCAGTTTAGAGGGTGGCTACGAGCAGTACTTC.

The chain is built from TRBV5-5 and TRBJ2-1, with TRBD1 matching 8 bases. Losses at the gene ends were 1 base for V and 5 bases for J; bases not matched to a gene: 8. The CDR3 sequence is 16 residues long. Germline lookup yields CDR1 SGHKS and CDR2 YYEKEE (reference sequence). The CDR3 DNA sequence: TGTGCCAGCAGCTTGCTCACAGGGGGGAGAAACAATGAGCAGTTCTTC. The encoded protein is CASSLLTGGRNNEQFF.

As regards this clone: At the DNA level, this CDR3 is encoded by other sequences in the same sample as well. The genes are TRBV29-1 and TRBJ2-1; 10 bases agree with TRBD2. V was pared by 4 bases and J by 0 bases, with 9 bases of the junction left unmatched. The CDR3 consists of 17 residues. The germline V gene has CDR1 SQVTM and CDR2 ANQGSEA. This CDR3 is CSVAVSGGISSYNEQFF. CDR3 coding DNA: TGCAGCGTTGCAGTTAGCGGGGGGATTTCCTCCTACAATGAGCAGTTCTTC.

The chain combines TRBV6-5 with TRBJ2-1; 8 nucleotides agree with TRBD2. This CDR3 region has 15 residues. Unmatched junction bases numbered 14, after V lost 8 bases and J lost 8 bases. Germline V gene lookup returns CDR1 MNHEY and CDR2 SVGAGI. The CDR3 reads CASSRSSGVVDEQFF. The CDR3, as DNA: TGTGCCAGCTCTCGAAGTAGCGGGGTAGTTGATGAGCAGTTCTTC.

This clone turned up a few times. The chain has TRBV28 and TRBJ2-3; 10 positions match TRBD1. The V gene's germline CDR1 is MDHEN and CDR2 SYDVKM. Trimming at V came to 4 bases and at J to 6 bases, leaving 10 bases not matched to a gene. The CDR3 totals 16 residues. This CDR3 reads CASSSPGQGRRDTQYF. The CDR3 DNA reads TGTGCCAGCAGTTCTCCGGGACAGGGGCGACGGGATACGCAGTATTTT. The entire variable domain, with the rest obtained from reference TRBV28 and TRBJ2-3, is as follows: DVKVTQSSRYLVKRTGEKVFLECVQDMDHENMFWYRQDPGLGLRLIYFSYDVKMKEKGDIPEGYSVSREKKERFSLILESASTNQTSMYLCASSSPGQGRRDTQYFGPGTRLTVL.

V is TRBV30 and J is TRBJ1-5, with 9 bases identical to TRBD1. CDR1 is GTSNPN, CDR2 SVGIG, per germline (reference sequence). This CDR3 is built from 12 residues. V trimming: 7 bases; J trimming: 5 bases; junction bases outside the gene matches: 3. The CDR3 is CAFRQGDQPQHF. In DNA, the CDR3 is TGTGCCTTCCGACAGGGGGATCAGCCCCAGCATTTT.

The rearrangement joins TRBV28 to TRBJ2-7; D is perhaps TRBD1 (6 bases). The CDR3 spans 15 residues. V shed 3 bases and J shed 3 bases, with 15 bases lying between them. Germline assignment: CDR1 MDHEN and CDR2 SYDVKM. The CDR3 bases are TGTGCCAGCAGTTTCAAGGGGGAAGGTGGCTACGAGCAGTACTTC. It is translated as CASSFKGEGGYEQYF.